A selection of T cell receptor beta chains follows, all from one sample in a study of OX40 agonist ivuxolimab in advanced cancers. The data were produced by immunoSEQ multiplex PCR, yet TCRdb's version contains in-frame clones alone and is incomplete. The data contain about 62,000 clones, 85% of them singletons. The sequences come from CD4+ or CD8+ T cells sorted from blood, collected in a trial of the OX40 agonist ivuxolimab. These receptors were taken from an adult with an advanced solid tumor such as melanoma, head and neck, liver or kidney cancer. The CDR3 runs from the conserved cysteine through the conserved F or W. Fields, in order: J gene, D gene, CDR3 length, V gene, clone size, CDR3 DNA, CDR3 protein. A D gene is named only where the DNA matches it firmly. Clone size appears in some rows only: once, few, many, or a class for an expanded clone.

>TRBJ1-1|.|13|TRBV27|few
TGTGCCAGCAGACAGGGTCGAAGCACTGAAGCTTTCTTT
CASRQGRSTEAFF
>TRBJ1-1|.|12|TRBV29-1|.
TGCAGCGTTGTGTGGATGAACACTGAAGCTTTCTTT
CSVVWMNTEAFF
>TRBJ2-3|.|12|TRBV12-5|once
TGTGCTAGTGGTTCAGGGATAGATACGCAGTATTTT
CASGSGIDTQYF
>TRBJ1-3|.|14|TRBV6-1|.
TGTGCCAGCAGTGAAGAGTACTCTGGAAACACCATATATTTT
CASSEEYSGNTIYF
>TRBJ2-7|TRBD1|16|TRBV7-9|once
TGTGCCAGCAGCTCCCAGGGACAGTCAAGCTCCTACGAGCAGTACTTC
CASSSQGQSSSYEQYF
>TRBJ2-3|.|13|TRBV19|.
TGTGCCAGTAGTATAGAATCGACAGATACGCAGTATTTT
CASSIESTDTQYF
>TRBJ2-7|TRBD1|15|TRBV7-6|.
TGTGCCAGCAGCCCTCGGACAGGGGGTTTATACGAGCAGTACTTC
CASSPRTGGLYEQYF
>TRBJ1-4|.|15|TRBV28|.
TGTGCCAGTGATACGTCAGGAGCCCGAAATGAAAAACTGTTTTTT
CASDTSGARNEKLFF
>TRBJ2-7|.|14|TRBV9|.
TGTGCCAGCAGCGTAGAGGACAGCTCCTACGAGCAGTACTTC
CASSVEDSSYEQYF
>TRBJ2-7|TRBD2|14|TRBV7-8|few
TGTGCCAGCGGATCCATTGCGGGGGGCTACGAGCAGTACTTC
CASGSIAGGYEQYF
>TRBJ1-3|.|14|TRBV2|.
TGTGCCAGCAGCGCAGGGGAAGGTGGAAACACCATATATTTT
CASSAGEGGNTIYF
>TRBJ1-3|TRBD1|16|TRBV5-6|.
TGTGCCAGCAGCTTGGGGACAGGAACGAAGGGAAACACCATATATTTT
CASSLGTGTKGNTIYF
>TRBJ2-1|TRBD1|13|TRBV9|.
TGTGCCAGCAGCGGGACAGGGGTCGGGGAGCAGTTCTTC
CASSGTGVGEQFF
>TRBJ2-2|.|13|TRBV9|.
TGTGCCAGCAGCGCGGGGAGCACCGGGGAGCTGTTTTTT
CASSAGSTGELFF
>TRBJ2-7|.|15|TRBV7-3|.
TGTGCCAGCAGCTTAACGTTTCGGGGTAAGAAAGAGCAGTACTTC
CASSLTFRGKKEQYF
>TRBJ2-3|.|16|TRBV19|.
TGTGCCAGTAGCGATTCTCCGGGCAACGCCCCAGATACGCAGTATTTT
CASSDSPGNAPDTQYF
>TRBJ2-7|TRBD1|19|TRBV15|once
TGTGCCACCAGCATCATAGGACAGGGGGCGCGCCGAAAGAATGACGAGCAGTACTTC
CATSIIGQGARRKNDEQYF
>TRBJ2-3|TRBD2|15|TRBV5-4|.
TGTGCCAGCAGATCTAGCGGGAGGGCCTTAGATACGCAGTATTTT
CASRSSGRALDTQYF
>TRBJ2-5|.|14|TRBV25-1|.
TGTGCCAGCAGTGAGGGCACCCTGGGAAAGACCCAGTACTTC
CASSEGTLGKTQYF
>TRBJ2-5|.|15|TRBV11-2|.
TGTGCCAGCAGCTTAGATCCGGGCATCCAAGAGACCCAGTACTTC
CASSLDPGIQETQYF
>TRBJ2-5|.|15|TRBV5-1|.
TGCGCCAGCAGCTTTACCAGCGGAGCACAAGAGACCCAGTACTTC
CASSFTSGAQETQYF
>TRBJ2-2|.|14|TRBV5-4|.
TGTGCCAGCAGCTTAGTCAGGGGCACCGGGGAGCTGTTTTTT
CASSLVRGTGELFF
>TRBJ2-7|TRBD1|13|TRBV10-2|.
TGCGCCAGCAGGAGACAGGGCTCCTACGAGCAGTACTTC
CASRRQGSYEQYF
>TRBJ2-1|.|10|TRBV20-1|.
TGCAGTTTGCTTGGGGTTGAGCAGTTCTTC
CSLLGVEQFF
>TRBJ1-1|.|14|TRBV19|.
TGTGCCAGTAGTAAGGGCCACGGCGGCACTGAAGCTTTCTTT
CASSKGHGGTEAFF
>TRBJ2-7|.|16|TRBV7-9|.
TGTGCCAGCAGCCCGCAAGTTGGAGGGGCAGGTTACGAGCAGTACTTC
CASSPQVGGAGYEQYF
>TRBJ1-5|.|15|TRBV11-2|few
TGTGCCAGCAGCCTAAGTCCGGGGGGCAATCAGCCCCAGCATTTT
CASSLSPGGNQPQHF
>TRBJ2-1|TRBD1|14|TRBV7-6|.
TGTGCCAGCAGCGACCGGGACAGGGGGAATGAGCAGTTCTTC
CASSDRDRGNEQFF
>TRBJ1-3|.|14|TRBV14|once
TGTGCCAGCAGCACGGGGGGAGCTGGAAACACCATATATTTT
CASSTGGAGNTIYF
>TRBJ2-7|.|13|TRBV7-9|.
TGTGCCAGCAGCTTAGGGGTGGGGGCACGGCAGTACTTC
CASSLGVGARQYF
>TRBJ1-4|.|13|TRBV30|.
TGTGCCTGGAACCCAGGGCGAAGAGAAAAACTGTTTTTT
CAWNPGRREKLFF
>TRBJ2-2|.|16|TRBV7-8|.
TGTGCCAGCAGCACCCACCTCAGGGTGGAGGGCGGGGAGCTGTTTTTT
CASSTHLRVEGGELFF
>TRBJ2-7|.|13|TRBV10-3|.
TGTGCCATCAGAGGGGACGGATCCTACGAGCAGTACTTC
CAIRGDGSYEQYF
>TRBJ1-1|TRBD1|14|TRBV10-3|.
TGTGCCATCAGGGTGGACAGGGGGAACACTGAAGCTTTCTTT
CAIRVDRGNTEAFF
>TRBJ1-1|.|12|TRBV6-4|.
TGTGCCAGCAGTGACCTGGGGGGTGAAGCTTTCTTT
CASSDLGGEAFF
>TRBJ2-1|TRBD2|13|TRBV2|.
TGTGCCACCCACCTAGCGGGAGTTGGTGAGCAGTTCTTC
CATHLAGVGEQFF
>TRBJ2-2|.|16|TRBV7-8|.
TGTGCCAGCAGCTTACTGGGACACCTTAGCACCGGGGAGCTGTTTTTT
CASSLLGHLSTGELFF
>TRBJ2-1|TRBD2|16|TRBV2|.
TGTGCCAGCAGTAAGCTTACTAGCGGGAGGGCCAATGAGCAGTTCTTC
CASSKLTSGRANEQFF
>TRBJ2-5|.|16|TRBV5-1|.
TGCGCCAGCAGCTTGGGTTCGCGGGCAAGAGGGGAGACCCAGTACTTC
CASSLGSRARGETQYF
>TRBJ2-1|TRBD2|15|TRBV7-2|.
TGTGCCAGCAGGAGATCGGGACTAGCCTACAATGAGCAGTTCTTC
CASRRSGLAYNEQFF